This TCR beta chain was sequenced in a study of blood T cell repertoires in COVID-19. The wider study: Sites in the United States, Italy and Spain provided acute and convalescent COVID-19 samples. PBMCs, B-cell-depleted T cells, or T cells were the source of the cDNA or gDNA that made up the material.

Germline V gene sequence: CDR1 MNHEY, CDR2 SVGAGI. Trimming cost V 4 bases and J 6 bases; bases outside gene matches: 8. The CDR3 contains 14 residues. Study processing details: Reference gene primers were amplified, and this amplification served to estimate nucleated cell counts. The repertoire was sequenced with immunoSEQ multiplex PCR; TCRdb's copy has only in-frame clones and lacks some. V, J and clone size are taken as reported in that table, and D and trimming were inferred from the DNA itself. Here the sample spans approximately 230,000 clones, around nine tenths being singletons. This receptor was taken from a woman in her thirties or forties who had recovered from COVID-19. The V and J genes are TRBV6-5 and TRBJ2-7; 8 bases are shared with TRBD1. The sequenced sample was peripheral blood. The CDR3: CASSSADRDAEQYF. CDR3 coding DNA: TGTGCCAGCAGTTCCGCGGACAGGGACGCCGAGCAGTACTTC.